Below, 2 T cell receptor beta chains from the same sample are listed, as sequenced in a study of CD8+CD57+ T cells in acquired aplastic anemia. The template for TCR beta VDJ and CDR3 sequence profiling was genomic DNA. TCRdb re-called the reads with MiXCR, one entry per CDR3 protein. The sample lists a few hundred thousand distinct CDR3 sequences, about 56% seen once, with approximately 8.2% in the top ten. Sequences were obtained from sorted CD4+, CD8+, or CD8+CD57+ T cells (not recorded which) from PBMCs. These receptors were collected from a human donor with severe aplastic anemia or a healthy control (not recorded which).

The rearrangement links TRBV10-3 to TRBJ2-3; no definite D call. Germline V gene data show CDR1 as ENHRY and CDR2 as SYGVKD. The CDR3 totals 12 residues. V lost 6 bases, J lost 2 bases, and 6 bases lay in between. CDR3 protein: CAIRPDTDTQYF. The DNA for the CDR3 is TGTGCCATCAGGCCAGACACAGATACGCAGTATTTT.

The chain links TRBV24-1 to TRBJ2-3; 10 bases align to TRBD1. With the DNA end fitting TRBJ2-5 better, the J assignment may be wrong. Germline V CDR1 and CDR2: KGHDR, SFDVKD. CDR3 length: 13 residues. The CDR3 DNA reads as TGTGCCACCTCCGGGACAGGGGCAGAGACCCAGTACTTC. Encoded protein: CATSGTGAETQYF.